These T cell receptor beta chains were read from a single sample in a study of cytomegalovirus exposure and HLA in healthy donors. Clones were sequenced by immunoSEQ multiplex PCR, and TCRdb holds only the in-frame ones, with some missing. The table has approximately 99,000 clones, around 80% seen once. The sequenced sample consisted of PBMCs. All receptors come from a man in his forties or fifties in good health and CMV-seropositive. The CDR3 runs from the conserved cysteine through the conserved F or W. Each record gives: J gene, D gene, clone size, V gene, CDR3 DNA, CDR3 protein. A D gene is named only where the DNA matches it firmly. Clone size, where shown, is once, few, many, or a class for clones that have expanded.

>TRBJ1-4|.|.|TRBV7-9
TGTTCCAGCAGCCTTTATGGGGGGGCGCCCAGTAGTTCTAATGAAAAACTGTTTTTT
CSSSLYGGAPSSSNEKLFF
>TRBJ2-7|TRBD1|.|TRBV4-1
TGCGCCAGCAGCCCCTCACAGGGGTCTGTTTTTGTTGAGCAGTACTTC
CASSPSQGSVFVEQYF
>TRBJ2-7|TRBD1|few|TRBV5-5
TGTGCCAGCAGCTTGACCGCGGGACAGGGCTACGAGCAGTACTTC
CASSLTAGQGYEQYF
>TRBJ1-2|TRBD1|few|TRBV11-2
TGTGCCAGCAGCTCCGGACAGGCTAACTATGGCTACACCTTC
CASSSGQANYGYTF
>TRBJ2-5|.|once|TRBV6-5
TGTGCCAGCAGTTCTCCCGGGACAACCCGGGGGTACTTC
CASSSPGTTRGYF
>TRBJ2-7|.|.|TRBV30
TGTGCCTGGAGTCACAGGGTCTCCTACGAGCAGTACTTC
CAWSHRVSYEQYF
>TRBJ2-7|TRBD2|.|TRBV27
TGTGCCAGCAGCTCGGGACTAGCATCCTACGAGCAGTACTTC
CASSSGLASYEQYF
>TRBJ2-5|TRBD2|.|TRBV7-8
TGTGCCAGCAGCTTGGGAGGGCCCTCAGAGACCCAGTACTTC
CASSLGGPSETQYF
>TRBJ2-1|TRBD1|.|TRBV29-1
TGCAGCTTCGACGGGGGACAGGTCAACAATGAGCAGTTCTTC
CSFDGGQVNNEQFF
>TRBJ1-4|.|.|TRBV9
TGTGCCAGCAGCGTAGGGACAGCAAAAGAAAAACTGTTTTTT
CASSVGTAKEKLFF
>TRBJ1-1|.|.|TRBV27
TGTGCCAGCAGAGGAACAGGGCTTGAAGCTTTCTTT
CASRGTGLEAFF
>TRBJ2-6|.|.|TRBV5-1
TGCGCCAGCAGACTTCTCTCTGGGGCCAACGTCCTGACTTTC
CASRLLSGANVLTF
>TRBJ1-1|TRBD1|.|TRBV6-1
TGTGCCAGCAGTGAACCCAGGGGGTTCGCCCTGAACACTGAAGCTTTCTTT
CASSEPRGFALNTEAFF
>TRBJ2-7|.|.|TRBV2
TGTGCCAGCAGCCGGAGCCGGAGCGAGCAGTACTTC
CASSRSRSEQYF
>TRBJ1-5|.|.|TRBV6-6
TGTGCCAGCAGTACCGACAGACGATATCAGCCCCAGCATTTT
CASSTDRRYQPQHF
>TRBJ2-3|.|.|TRBV5-1
TGCGCCAGCAGAGGGGTGGGGGGGGCCACAGATACGCAGTATTTT
CASRGVGGATDTQYF
>TRBJ2-7|.|.|TRBV20-1
TGCAGTGCTAGTAGTCCCGAGCAGTACTTC
CSASSPEQYF
>TRBJ2-5|TRBD2|.|TRBV6-5
TGTGCCAGCAGCCTAGCGGGTTTGGAAGAGACCCAGTACTTC
CASSLAGLEETQYF
>TRBJ2-3|.|.|TRBV9
TGTGCCAGCAGCCCCGCGGGTAGCACAGATACGCAGTATTTT
CASSPAGSTDTQYF
>TRBJ2-2|TRBD2|.|TRBV7-6
TGTGCCAGCAGCTTAGAGACTAGCGGGGGAACCGCGAACACCGGGGAGCTGTTTTTT
CASSLETSGGTANTGELFF
>TRBJ2-2|.|.|TRBV5-1
TGCGCCAGCAGCTTTGGCGGTACCGGGGAGCTGTTTTTT
CASSFGGTGELFF
>TRBJ2-3|TRBD2|.|TRBV7-3
TGTGCCAGCAGCTGGACTAGCGGGGGGCTGAGCACAGATACGCAGTATTTT
CASSWTSGGLSTDTQYF
>TRBJ2-3|.|once|TRBV9
TGTGCCAGCAGCGTAGGCGGAGTAAACACAGATACGCAGTATTTT
CASSVGGVNTDTQYF
>TRBJ1-2|TRBD1|.|TRBV5-1
TGCGCCAGCAGCATCGGGACAGCGCCATTCAAATATGGCTACACCTTC
CASSIGTAPFKYGYTF
>TRBJ1-1|.|.|TRBV30
TGTGCCTGGAGTGTAATGAGTCGACAGTTGAACACTGAAGCTTTCTTT
CAWSVMSRQLNTEAFF
>TRBJ2-5|TRBD1|.|TRBV5-1
TGCGCCAGCAGCTTGGTACAGGGGGACGAGACCCAGTACTTC
CASSLVQGDETQYF
>TRBJ1-5|.|.|TRBV5-1
TGCGCCAGCAGCTTGGACGGAGGAGATCAGCCCCAGCATTTT
CASSLDGGDQPQHF
>TRBJ1-1|.|.|TRBV27
TGTGCCAGCGGGCGATTGAACACTGAAGCTTTCTTT
CASGRLNTEAFF
>TRBJ2-5|TRBD1|.|TRBV29-1
TGCAGCGTTGAACCGCTGACAGGGAAAGAGACCCAGTACTTC
CSVEPLTGKETQYF
>TRBJ2-7|.|.|TRBV14
TGTGCCAGCAGCCAAACCGGGACAACGAGCTCCTACGAGCAGTACTTC
CASSQTGTTSSYEQYF
>TRBJ2-5|TRBD1|few|TRBV28
TGTGCCAGCAGTTTTCAGGGGGCACGGCAAGAGACCCAGTACTTC
CASSFQGARQETQYF
>TRBJ1-4|.|.|TRBV27
TGTGCCAGCAGGGGAGACGAAGAAAAACTGTTTTTT
CASRGDEEKLFF
>TRBJ1-4|.|.|TRBV30
TGTGCCTGGAGTGGGGCAGGGAAGGCAACGGAAAAACTGTTTTTT
CAWSGAGKATEKLFF
>TRBJ1-2|.|.|TRBV6-6
TGTGCCAGCAGTCCGCGACCGGGTCAGGGCTACACCTTC
CASSPRPGQGYTF
>TRBJ1-4|.|few|TRBV6-1
TGTGCCAGCAGTGAAGAGGACATTAATGAAAAACTGTTTTTT
CASSEEDINEKLFF
>TRBJ1-2|.|.|TRBV7-9
TGTGCCAGCAGCCCGGGACTCAATAACTATGGCTACACCTTC
CASSPGLNNYGYTF
>TRBJ1-2|TRBD1|.|TRBV9
TGTGCCAGCAGCGTTCGAGGGGACAGCCACTCGGGTTATGGCTACACCTTC
CASSVRGDSHSGYGYTF
>TRBJ1-2|TRBD1|.|TRBV2
TGTGCCAGCAGCCCCGGGACAGTCTATGGCTACACCTTC
CASSPGTVYGYTF
>TRBJ1-2|.|.|TRBV28
TGTGCCAGCAGTTTCGGAGGAGGAGGCTACACCTTC
CASSFGGGGYTF
>TRBJ2-6|.|.|TRBV9
TGTGCCAGCAGCGTAGTGGCCGCGGCCAACGTCCTGACTTTC
CASSVVAAANVLTF
>TRBJ2-3|.|.|TRBV10-1
TGCGCCAGCAGTGAACGAGGACTAATGGTAGATACGCAGTATTTT
CASSERGLMVDTQYF
>TRBJ2-7|TRBD1|.|TRBV5-4
TGTGCCAGCAGCTTGAACAGGGGGTTAATTTACGAGCAGTACTTC
CASSLNRGLIYEQYF
>TRBJ1-3|.|few|TRBV19
TGTGCCAGTAGTATAGATCTGGAGATCTCTGGAAACACCATATATTTT
CASSIDLEISGNTIYF
>TRBJ1-2|.|.|TRBV29-1
TGCAGCGTTGAGTCCCGGGGGGCCTATGGCTACACCTTC
CSVESRGAYGYTF
>TRBJ2-1|.|.|TRBV30
TGTGCCTGGAGTGTACTTTTGTTCGGCAGGCGTGCATACAATGAGCAGTTCTTC
CAWSVLLFGRRAYNEQFF
>TRBJ2-6|.|few|TRBV2
TGTGCCAGCAGTGTAAAGGGAACTGGGGCCAACGGCCTGACTTTC
CASSVKGTGANGLTF
>TRBJ1-2|.|.|TRBV30
TGTGCCTGGAGTGTATGGGGCTCAACAAAGGGTGGCTACACCTTC
CAWSVWGSTKGGYTF
>TRBJ2-5|.|once|TRBV12-2
TGTGCAAGTCGCTTTGTCACGGGGAGAGAGACCCAGTACTTC
CASRFVTGRETQYF
>TRBJ1-2|.|once|TRBV19
TGTGCCAGTAGTAAGACAGGACTGTATGGCTACACCTTC
CASSKTGLYGYTF
>TRBJ2-1|.|.|TRBV29-1
TGCAGCGCCCCGCCGAGAGGGCCAGGCAATGAGCAGTTCTTC
CSAPPRGPGNEQFF
>TRBJ1-2|.|.|TRBV2
TGTGCCAGCAGTGAGGGGGCAGGTTGGGGACTAAGGTCTGGCTACACCTTC
CASSEGAGWGLRSGYTF
>TRBJ1-1|TRBD1|.|TRBV9
TGTGCCAGCAGCGTTGACAGGGGGAACACTGAAGCTTTCTTT
CASSVDRGNTEAFF